This T cell receptor beta chain was observed in a study of OX40 agonist ivuxolimab in advanced cancers. Study-level background: Ivuxolimab is an agonistic anti-OX40 (CD134) antibody, and patients were treated with it. Prior anti-PD-1, anti-PD-L1 or anti-CTLA-4 therapy did not bar entry, and 40% to 45% had some.

General study points: Nonresponders, in some cases, also had low normalized T-cell clonal expansion. Clones of CD4+ and CD8+ blood T cells grew by week 6 at doses of 0.1 to 3.0 mg/kg.

CDR3 size: 13 residues. The V gene lost 9 bases and the J gene lost 6 bases, with 14 bases spanning the gap. The germline V gene encodes CDR1 MNHEY and CDR2 SMNVEV (reference sequence). TCRdb keeps only in-frame clones here, not all; method: immunoSEQ multiplex PCR. The table shows approximately 58,000 clones, with just under 80% occurring only once. This clone appeared a few times. The antigen is unknown. The V gene is TRBV27, the J gene TRBJ2-2; D is perhaps TRBD2 (6 bases). The clonotype comes from an adult with an advanced solid tumor such as melanoma, head and neck, liver or kidney cancer. The sequenced sample was CD4+ or CD8+ T cells sorted from blood, obtained in a trial of the OX40 agonist ivuxolimab. The CDR3: CASQLAAAGELFF. The CDR3 region has the DNA TGTGCCAGTCAACTAGCCGCGGCCGGGGAGCTGTTTTTT.